The 30 T cell receptor beta chains below all came from one sample that was sequenced in a study of blood T cell repertoires in COVID-19. Generated by immunoSEQ multiplex PCR, the TCRdb table keeps only in-frame clones and is missing some. The top ten clones hold roughly 9.3% of a sample with roughly 75,000 clones, approximately 85% of them seen once. The sample consisted of peripheral blood. These receptors originate from a man aged 50 to 59 with COVID-19, enrolled during active disease.

The chain carries TRBV9 and TRBJ1-3; D not certain. CDR3 size: 11 residues. Germline V gives CDR1 SGDLS, CDR2 YYNGEE. V lost 3 bases and J 6 bases, leaving 4 bases between the germline ends. CDR3 sequence (DNA): TGTGCCAGCAGCGCCTCAAACACCATATATTTT. This sequence encodes CASSASNTIYF.

J is TRBJ2-1 and V is TRBV4-2; the match to TRBD2 covers 7 bases. This CDR3 spans 16 amino acids. The junction had 5 bases not matched to a gene; V was cut back by 0 bases and J by 3 bases. Per the germline V gene, CDR1 is LGHNA and CDR2 is YNFKEQ. The CDR3 here is CASSQEVSGFYNEQFF. CDR3 nucleotide sequence: TGTGCCAGCAGCCAAGAGGTTAGCGGGTTCTACAATGAGCAGTTCTTC.

The CDR3 reads CATRKPGTGEQFF. DNA for the CDR3: TGTGCCACCCGAAAACCCGGGACAGGGGAGCAGTTCTTC. The V gene is TRBV6-5, the J gene TRBJ2-1; 9 bases map to TRBD1. This CDR3 spans 13 amino acids. Unmatched junction bases numbered 11, after V lost 10 bases and J lost 10 bases. Looked up from germline, CDR1 is MNHEY and CDR2 is SVGAGI.

The rearrangement uses TRBV24-1 and TRBJ2-1; D not certain. V lost 1 base, J lost 7 bases, and 13 bases lay in between. Germline CDR1 reads KGHDR; CDR2 reads SFDVKD. The CDR3 is 15 amino acids. CDR3 DNA: TGTGCCACCAGTGATTTACGGTCCTCTCGAAATGAGCAGTTCTTC. This gives the protein CATSDLRSSRNEQFF.

This clone was picked up one time. The gene calls are TRBV11-2 and TRBJ1-1; perhaps TRBD1 as D (6 bases). CDR1 SGHAT and CDR2 FQNNGV come from the germline V gene. With 4 bases removed from V and 5 bases from J, the gap between germline ends came to 11 bases. The CDR3 totals 13 residues. DNA for the CDR3: TGTGCCAGCAGCTCGAGGGGGTTTACTGAAGCTTTCTTT. Translation: CASSSRGFTEAFF.

The J gene is TRBJ2-1, the V gene TRBV19; 10 bases are shared with TRBD1. The CDR3 length is 15 residues. CDR1 and CDR2 from the germline V gene are LNHDA and SQIVND (reference sequence). V shed 6 bases and J 2 bases; nucleotides not matched to a gene: 4. DNA for the CDR3: TGTGCCAGTAGCCAGGACAGGGGGACCTACAATGAGCAGTTCTTC. It encodes CASSQDRGTYNEQFF.

The chain couples TRBV7-3 to TRBJ2-1; TRBD2 aligns across 14 bases. Germline trimming cut 4 bases from V and 8 bases from J; bases unmatched to any gene: 10. This CDR3 is built from 17 residues. Germline V gives CDR1 SGHTA, CDR2 FQGTGA. CDR3 nucleotide sequence: TGTGCCAGCAGCTCATCCGGGACTAGCGGGAGAGTGGATGAGCAGTTCTTC. Residues: CASSSSGTSGRVDEQFF.

CDR3 in amino acids: CASSSGQRGYGYTF. CDR3 DNA sequence: TGTGCCAGCAGCTCGGGACAGAGGGGCTATGGCTACACCTTC. The chain couples TRBV5-6 to TRBJ1-2; 7 positions match TRBD1. Germline values: CDR1 SGHDT, CDR2 YYEEEE. The CDR3 consists of 14 residues. The trim removed 3 bases at V and 4 bases at J, leaving 6 bases unmatched. The whole variable domain, filled in from reference TRBV5-6 and TRBJ1-2, reads DAGVTQSPTHLIKTRGQQVTLRCSPKSGHDTVSWYQQALGQGPQFIFQYYEEEERQRGNFPDRFSGHQFPNYSSELNVNALLLGDSALYLCASSSGQRGYGYTFGSGTRLTVV.

This chain uses TRBV30 with TRBJ2-7, with D possibly TRBD2 on 5 matching bases. Trimming pared 1 base from V and 1 base from J, leaving 8 bases between. Germline V CDR1 and CDR2: GTSNPN, SVGIG (reference sequence). This CDR3 region has 13 residues. This CDR3 reads CAWSAGGSYEQYF. CDR3 bases: TGTGCCTGGAGTGCCGGAGGTTCCTACGAGCAGTACTTC.

This clone was picked up a small number of times. The chain couples TRBV30 to TRBJ1-5, with a tentative D call TRBD1 (5 bases). V was trimmed by 0 bases and J by 4 bases, leaving 13 bases between them. Looked up from germline, CDR1 is GTSNPN and CDR2 is SVGIG (reference sequence). The CDR3 contains 15 residues. The CDR3 DNA follows: TGTGCCTGGAGTGTAGGACATGCGGCTAATCAGCCCCAGCATTTT. This codes for CAWSVGHAANQPQHF.

The chain couples TRBV5-8 to TRBJ1-2; D gene ambiguous. Germline CDR1 and CDR2: SGHTS and YDEGEE. The CDR3 is 12 amino acids. V was pared by 0 bases and J by 8 bases, with 8 bases between. The CDR3 reads CASSLAGYGYTF. In nucleotides, the CDR3 is TGTGCCAGCAGCTTGGCGGGGTACGGCTACACCTTC.

The CDR3 sequence is CASSRGWGAYEQYF. The CDR3 bases are TGTGCCAGCAGCAGGGGATGGGGGGCCTACGAGCAGTACTTC. The V gene is TRBV5-6, the J gene TRBJ2-7; maybe TRBD2 (6 bases). CDR1 and CDR2 from the germline V gene are SGHDT and YYEEEE. V dropped 4 bases and J dropped 2 bases, with 13 bases sitting between them. There are 14 residues in the CDR3.

This clone was picked up one time. The V gene is TRBV5-1, the J gene TRBJ2-1; D is perhaps TRBD2 (5 bases). CDR1 is SGHRS, CDR2 YFSETQ, per germline. The V end was cut by 0 bases, the J end by 5 bases, with 12 bases between. This CDR3 has 15 amino acids. CDR3 nucleotide sequence: TGCGCCAGCAGCTTGGTCGCGGGCGTAAACAATGAGCAGTTCTTC. Its protein is CASSLVAGVNNEQFF.

The chain joins TRBV28 to TRBJ1-4; 11 nucleotides align to TRBD1. Losses at the gene ends were 6 bases for V and 8 bases for J; bases not matched to a gene: 8. Germline CDR1 and CDR2: MDHEN and SYDVKM. The CDR3 contains 15 residues. CDR3 coding DNA: TGTGCCAGCAGGGACAGGGGGCGCAAAGAGGAAAAACTGTTTTTT. It specifies CASRDRGRKEEKLFF. Full variable domain (missing parts from reference TRBV28 and TRBJ1-4): DVKVTQSSRYLVKRTGEKVFLECVQDMDHENMFWYRQDPGLGLRLIYFSYDVKMKEKGDIPEGYSVSREKKERFSLILESASTNQTSMYLCASRDRGRKEEKLFFGSGTQLSVL.

The V call is TRBV7-2, the J call TRBJ2-7, with a possible D match to TRBD2 (6 bases). The CDR3 totals 16 residues. V lost 1 base to trimming and J lost 3 bases, with 16 bases between them. CDR1 and CDR2 (germline): SGHTA, FQGNSA. CDR3 protein: CASSLDPGRPLYEQYF. The CDR3 bases are TGTGCCAGCAGCTTAGATCCAGGGAGGCCCCTCTACGAGCAGTACTTC.

The chain has TRBV11-2 and TRBJ2-5; 11 bases fit TRBD2. CDR1 and CDR2 (germline): SGHAT, FQNNGV. V was pared by 2 bases and J by 4 bases, with 12 bases of the junction left unmatched. The CDR3 spans 18 residues. The CDR3 here is CASSLLAGGPKGGETQYF. DNA of the CDR3: TGTGCCAGCAGCTTACTAGCGGGAGGTCCCAAGGGCGGAGAGACCCAGTACTTC.

This chain uses TRBV29-1 with TRBJ1-1, with D perhaps matching TRBD1 (5 bases). Between the trimmed V and J ends, which lost 3 bases and 4 bases, there was a span of 12 bases. The CDR3 runs 13 residues. Germline CDR1 SQVTM, CDR2 ANQGSEA. CDR3 nucleotides: TGCAGCGTTGATAGTCAGGGAGGCACTGAAGCTTTCTTT. It codes for CSVDSQGGTEAFF.

This sequence joins TRBV15 and TRBJ2-3, with TRBD2 identical over 12 bases. This CDR3 is 19 amino acids long. Per germline, CDR1 LNHNV and CDR2 YYDKDF (reference sequence). With V trimmed by 3 bases and J by 1 base, 11 bases remained unmatched. The CDR3 region is CATSRSLAGGPRGTDTQYF. The DNA for the CDR3 is TGTGCCACCAGCAGGAGTCTAGCGGGAGGGCCGCGAGGCACAGATACGCAGTATTTT.

This chain's CDR3 is CASSPTGSNQPQHF. CDR3 nucleotides: TGTGCCAGCAGCCCGACAGGGTCGAATCAGCCCCAGCATTTT. V and J are TRBV6-4 and TRBJ1-5; 7 bases match TRBD1. V was pared by 6 bases and J by 4 bases, with 6 bases of the junction left unmatched. The CDR3 covers 14 residues. Germline CDR1 MRHNA, CDR2 SNTAGT.

CDR3 amino acids: CAWSTGGVYGYTF. In DNA form, the CDR3 reads TGTGCCTGGAGTACAGGGGGCGTCTATGGCTACACCTTC. The chain recombines TRBV30 with TRBJ1-2, with 9 bases fitting TRBD1. The V gene end was trimmed by 2 bases and the J gene end by 4 bases; junction bases not matched to a gene: 2. Germline V gene lookup returns CDR1 GTSNPN and CDR2 SVGIG (reference sequence). The CDR3 is 13 residues long.

The rearrangement links TRBV4-1 to TRBJ1-3; no clear D gene. Per germline, CDR1 MGHRA and CDR2 YSYEKL. V was trimmed by 1 base and J by 1 base, leaving 8 bases between them. The CDR3 length is 15 residues. CDR3 region: CASSQGPGSGNTIYF. The CDR3 nucleotides read TGCGCCAGCAGCCAAGGTCCGGGGTCTGGAAACACCATATATTTT.

The rearrangement joins TRBV11-3 to TRBJ1-2, with TRBD1 matching over 8 bases. Per the germline V gene, CDR1 is SGHNT and CDR2 is YENEEA. J lost 0 bases, V lost 2 bases, and 17 bases had no gene match. The CDR3 covers 20 residues. The DNA for the CDR3 is TGTGCCAGCAGCTTACGAACTAGACAGGGGTTGGCTGGTTCTAACTATGGCTACACCTTC. Translating gives CASSLRTRQGLAGSNYGYTF.

The chain links TRBV5-8 to TRBJ2-2; 8 positions match TRBD1. V shed 1 base and J 0 bases; nucleotides not matched to a gene: 5. The germline gives CDR1 SGHTS, CDR2 YDEGEE. This CDR3 spans 17 amino acids. CDR3 coding DNA: TGTGCCAGCAGCTTGTCGGGGACAGGTTCGAACACCGGGGAGCTGTTTTTT. This translates into CASSLSGTGSNTGELFF.

The J gene is TRBJ1-1, the V gene TRBV2; a possible D gene is TRBD1 (6 bases). Germline loops: CDR1 SNHLY, CDR2 FYNNEI. This CDR3 comprises 14 residues. Trimming took off 6 bases at V and 0 bases at J, with 11 bases between the two ends. CDR3 coding DNA: TGTGCCAGCAGCCTACAGGGTATGAACACTGAAGCTTTCTTT. Its protein product is CASSLQGMNTEAFF.

The chain uses TRBV9 and TRBJ2-5; D is possibly TRBD2 (7 bases). The CDR3 has 14 amino acids. Germline CDR1 SGDLS, CDR2 YYNGEE. Trimming cost V 2 bases and J 5 bases, with 13 bases left between them. The CDR3 is CASSVEGGVETQYF. The CDR3 DNA is TGTGCCAGCAGCGTTGAAGGGGGGGTGGAGACCCAGTACTTC.

V usage is TRBV18 and J usage is TRBJ1-2, with D perhaps matching TRBD1 (6 bases). The germline CDR1 and CDR2 sequences are KGHSH and LQKENI. The V end was cut by 3 bases, the J end by 4 bases, with 15 bases between. The CDR3 covers 15 residues. CDR3: CASSPSGQTSYGYTF. CDR3 DNA sequence: TGTGCCAGCTCACCCTCCGGACAGACATCCTATGGCTACACCTTC.

The chain employs TRBV27 and TRBJ1-1; 9 bases map to TRBD1. Germline assignment: CDR1 MNHEY and CDR2 SMNVEV (reference sequence). The trim removed 6 bases at V and 5 bases at J, leaving 7 bases unmatched. This CDR3 spans 14 amino acids. The CDR3 nucleotides read TGTGCCAGCAGCACGGGACAGGGAGTAACTGAAGCTTTCTTT. It codes for CASSTGQGVTEAFF.

This clone appeared a few times. J is TRBJ2-6 and V is TRBV3-1 (or the pseudogene TRBV3-2), with unresolved D. The CDR3 loop spans 15 amino acids. Per germline, CDR1 LGHDT and CDR2 YNNKEL (reference sequence). Trimming pared 0 bases from V and 2 bases from J, leaving 5 bases between. CDR3 sequence (DNA): TGTGCCAGCAGCCAAGAGTTCGCTGGGGCCAACGTCCTGACTTTC. Protein sequence: CASSQEFAGANVLTF.

The chain carries TRBV25-1 and TRBJ1-1; weak D call: TRBD1 (6 bases). The CDR3 spans 15 residues. V lost 2 bases and J lost 0, with 10 bases in between. CDR1 is MGHDK, CDR2 SYGVNS, per germline. The DNA for the CDR3 is TGTGCCAGCAGTGAAGGACAGTTCATGAACACTGAAGCTTTCTTT. Translating it yields CASSEGQFMNTEAFF.

This chain links TRBV28 with TRBJ1-1; 7 bases map to TRBD1. The CDR3 has 16 residues. Per germline, CDR1 MDHEN and CDR2 SYDVKM. The V and J ends lost 5 bases and 1 base, in that order; junction bases with no gene match: 10. The CDR3 region is CASSAPPGGGNTEAFF. The CDR3 bases are TGTGCCAGCAGTGCTCCGCCAGGGGGAGGGAACACTGAAGCTTTCTTT.